This T cell receptor beta chain derives from a study of technical replicates of blood from a few donors. Sequenced by immunoSEQ multiplex PCR; TCRdb stores in-frame clones only, minus some. The sample lists about 83,000 clones; just over 90% were seen once. CDR1 is MNHNS, CDR2 SASEGT, per germline. Between the trimmed V and J ends, which lost 8 bases and 0 bases, there was a span of 16 bases. This CDR3 is 15 amino acids long. The specimen was T cells isolated from PBMCs. The source is a human donor in good health. This chain joins TRBV6-1 and TRBJ1-2, with a possible D match to TRBD1 (6 bases). In DNA form, the CDR3 reads TGTGCCAGCGCCTGGACAGCCGTCCCTAACTATGGCTACACCTTC. Protein: CASAWTAVPNYGYTF.